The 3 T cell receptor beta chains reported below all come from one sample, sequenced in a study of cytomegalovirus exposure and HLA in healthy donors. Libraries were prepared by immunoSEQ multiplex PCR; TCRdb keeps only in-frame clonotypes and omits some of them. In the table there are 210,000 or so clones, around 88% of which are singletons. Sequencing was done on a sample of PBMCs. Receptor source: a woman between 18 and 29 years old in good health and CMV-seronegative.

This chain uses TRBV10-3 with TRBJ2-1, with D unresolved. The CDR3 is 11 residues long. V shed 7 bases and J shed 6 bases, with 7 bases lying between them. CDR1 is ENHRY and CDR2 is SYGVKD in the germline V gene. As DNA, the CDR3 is TGTGCCATCAACCCCAGCAATGAGCAGTTCTTC. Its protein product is CAINPSNEQFF.

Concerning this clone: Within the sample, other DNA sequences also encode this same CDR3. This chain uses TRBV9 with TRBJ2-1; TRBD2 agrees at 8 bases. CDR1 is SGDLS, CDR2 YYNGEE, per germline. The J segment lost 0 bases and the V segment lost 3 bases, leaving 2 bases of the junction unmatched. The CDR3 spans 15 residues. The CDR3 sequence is CASSASGSSYNEQFF. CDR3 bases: TGTGCCAGCAGCGCCAGCGGGAGCTCCTACAATGAGCAGTTCTTC.

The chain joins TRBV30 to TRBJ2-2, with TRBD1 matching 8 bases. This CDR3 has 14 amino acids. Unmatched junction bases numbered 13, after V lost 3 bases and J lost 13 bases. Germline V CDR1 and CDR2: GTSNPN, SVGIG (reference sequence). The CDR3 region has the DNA TGTGCCTGGAGGGTGGGCAGGGGGCCGTCGTGGCTGTTTTTT. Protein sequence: CAWRVGRGPSWLFF.